This T cell receptor beta chain is drawn from a study of early T cells in non-severe SARS-CoV-2 infection. Study-wide context: From unsorted whole blood, bulk RNA was sequenced, and the chains remained unpaired.

This clonotype was recorded a few times. Unique molecular identifier tags were affixed to discrete cDNA molecules. In TCRdb, the 5' RACE reads were re-called with MiXCR into one record per CDR3 protein. Seen here are under 40,000 distinct CDR3 sequences, more than 5.5% observed once, and the top ten hold 4.8%. The CDR3 has 15 amino acids. V shed 7 bases and J 6 bases; nucleotides not matched to a gene: 7. The germline V gene encodes CDR1 MNHNS and CDR2 SASEGT. This chain uses TRBV6-1 with TRBJ2-2; 11 positions agree with TRBD2. Material: whole blood. This TCR was sampled from an adult who was a healthcare worker with PCR-confirmed SARS-CoV-2 infection or an uninfected control (not recorded which). CDR3 sequence reads: CASTQGGLAAGELFF. CDR3 DNA: TGTGCCAGCACCCAAGGGGGACTAGCGGCCGGGGAGCTGTTTTTT.